Shown below are 13 T cell receptor beta chains from a single sample sequenced in a study of CD8+CD57+ T cells in acquired aplastic anemia. Genomic DNA constituted the template upon which TCR beta VDJ and CDR3 profiling was performed. TCRdb fed the reads into MiXCR, producing one record per CDR3 protein. Altogether around 430,000 distinct CDR3 sequences are present, less than 35% being singletons, with the ten largest covering 0.8% to 0.85%. Patients picked for sequencing had shown CD8+CD57+ cell expansion detected by flow cytometry. Sequencing was performed on sorted CD4+, CD8+, or CD8+CD57+ T cells (not recorded which) from PBMCs. These receptors all come from a human donor with aplastic anemia.

The rearrangement uses TRBV24-1 and TRBJ2-5; 7 positions agree with TRBD2. The germline gives CDR1 KGHDR, CDR2 SFDVKD. V gave up 7 bases and J gave up 5 bases; unmatched junction bases: 9. This CDR3 is built from 14 residues. CDR3 amino acids: CATSEGGPLETQYF. The CDR3 coding sequence is TGTGCCACCAGCGAGGGAGGGCCGTTGGAGACCCAGTACTTC.

To note about this clonotype: Given a much more abundant clone one base away, this may be a read error. This chain uses TRBV24-1 with TRBJ1-1; D is possibly TRBD1 (6 bases). CDR3 size: 15 residues. CDR1 and CDR2 from the germline V gene are KGHDR and SFDVKD. The CDR3 region has the DNA TGTGCCGCCAGTGACTCAGGCAGGGGGAACACTGAAGCTTTCTTT. This translates into CAASDSGRGNTEAFF.

This clonotype was recorded at least ten times. The V and J genes are TRBV20-1 and TRBJ1-2; possible D gene TRBD1, 5 bases. V gave up 6 bases and J gave up 7 bases, with 21 bases separating them. The germline CDR1 and CDR2 sequences are DFQATT and SNEGSKA (reference sequence). The CDR3 extends over 14 amino acids. The CDR3, as DNA: TGCAGTGCAATCAACTCGGGACTCCTGAGTGGCTACACCTTC. This encodes CSAINSGLLSGYTF.

This clonotype was detected a few times. J is TRBJ1-4 and V is TRBV20-1; D ambiguous. Germline CDR1 DFQATT, CDR2 SNEGSKA (reference sequence). The CDR3 covers 15 residues. The V gene lost 5 bases and the J gene lost 3 bases, with 16 bases spanning the gap. The CDR3 reads CSAWNLRNSNEKLFF. CDR3 nucleotide sequence: TGCAGTGCTTGGAACCTACGCAATTCTAATGAAAAACTGTTTTTT.

The chain has TRBV5-1 and TRBJ2-7; TRBD2 matches 9 bases. With 1 base clipped from V and 5 bases from J, the junction kept 4 bases outside the gene matches. Germline lookup yields CDR1 SGHRS and CDR2 YFSETQ. The CDR3 length is 14 residues. The CDR3 region is CASSLSSGRNEQYF. CDR3 bases: TGCGCCAGCAGCTTGTCCAGCGGGAGGAACGAGCAGTACTTC.

This chain joins TRBV18 and TRBJ2-7, with a possible D match to TRBD2 (5 bases). This CDR3 spans 13 amino acids. Germline CDR1 KGHSH, CDR2 LQKENI. The V end lost 6 bases, the J end lost 1 base, and 10 bases lay between the germline ends. CDR3 sequence: CASSIAPSYEQYF. The CDR3 DNA is TGTGCCAGCTCTATAGCGCCTTCCTACGAGCAGTACTTC.

This clonotype was counted once. J is TRBJ2-6 and V is TRBV5-1, with D maybe TRBD1 (6 bases). Germline values: CDR1 SGHRS, CDR2 YFSETQ. The length of the CDR3 is 15 residues. V lost 5 bases and J 4 bases, leaving 13 bases between the germline ends. The CDR3 is CASSYTGSGANVLTF. The DNA of the CDR3 is TGCGCCAGCAGTTATACAGGGTCAGGGGCCAACGTCCTGACTTTC.

V is TRBV7-2 and J is TRBJ1-1; D perhaps matches TRBD1 (6 bases). The CDR3 loop spans 13 amino acids. V gave up 6 bases and J gave up 4 bases, with 12 bases separating them. Germline loops: CDR1 SGHTA, CDR2 FQGNSA. CDR3 sequence: CASSERGITEAFF. The CDR3 coding sequence is TGTGCCAGCAGTGAGAGGGGGATCACTGAAGCTTTCTTT.

This clonotype has a count of ten or more. V usage is TRBV25-1 and J usage is TRBJ2-1, with D uncertain. Germline V CDR1 and CDR2: MGHDK, SYGVNS. Trimming shortened V by 4 bases and J by 11 bases, and 12 bases separated the two germline ends. CDR3 size: 12 residues. The CDR3 here is CASSVSATKQFF. Written as DNA, the CDR3 is TGTGCCAGCAGTGTTTCAGCGACAAAGCAGTTCTTC.

The rearrangement joins TRBV19 to TRBJ1-2; D gene unclear. The CDR3 length is 13 residues. V gave up 6 bases and J gave up 8 bases, with 16 bases separating them. The germline V gene encodes CDR1 LNHDA and CDR2 SQIVND (reference sequence). In DNA, the CDR3 is TGTGCCAGTAGGGAACAAGCAGTTCGGGGCTACACCTTC. Its protein product is CASREQAVRGYTF.

This clonotype was seen many times. This chain joins TRBV20-1 and TRBJ1-1; perhaps TRBD1 as D (5 bases). The germline V gene has CDR1 DFQATT and CDR2 SNEGSKA (reference sequence). Deletions cut 2 bases from V and 13 bases from J, with 11 bases between. The length of the CDR3 is 10 residues. CDR3 DNA: TGCAGTGCTAGACGGCAGGGAGTTTTCTTT. It is translated as CSARRQGVFF.

The J gene is TRBJ1-5, the V gene TRBV5-8, with D possibly matching TRBD1 (5 bases). Trimming stripped 3 bases from V and 6 bases from J, with 13 bases between. The CDR3 is 14 residues long. CDR1 is SGHTS, CDR2 YDEGEE, per germline. The CDR3 reads CASSSRPGAQPQHF. In DNA form, the CDR3 reads TGTGCCAGCAGCTCCCGGCCTGGGGCTCAGCCCCAGCATTTT.

About this clonotype: A much larger clone sits a single nucleotide away, making a read error possible. Without the conserved terminal phenylalanine or tryptophan, this CDR3 likely stems from a read error. The rearrangement uses TRBV7-3 and TRBJ1-2, with D tentatively TRBD1 (6 bases). The CDR3 is made up of 13 amino acids. The germline V and J ends were trimmed by 5 bases and 3 bases, with 10 bases remaining between them. CDR1 and CDR2 (germline): SGHTA, FQGTGA. CDR3 loop: CASSPRTDYGYTL. CDR3 in DNA: TGTGCCAGCAGCCCCCGGACAGACTATGGCTACACCCTC.